Below are 18 T cell receptor beta chains sequenced from a single sample in a study of T-cell memory formation after mild COVID-19. One entry per CDR3 protein, called by TCRdb with MiXCR from the 5' RACE reads. The sample has about 350,000 distinct CDR3 sequences; approximately 15% are singletons. The sample comprised PBMCs or a T cell subset sorted from them (not recorded which). Source of these receptors: a young man who had mild COVID-19 (a few samples of this study predate the infection). Cell type and time point are not known.

This clonotype was recorded a few times. This sequence joins TRBV2 and TRBJ1-6; D is ambiguous. Trimming pared 2 bases from V and 7 bases from J, leaving 15 bases between. Germline lookup yields CDR1 SNHLY and CDR2 FYNNEI. This CDR3 has 16 amino acids. The CDR3 DNA reads as TGTGCCAGCAGTGAATCCCATGGGCAAAGGAATTCACCCCTCCACTTT. Protein product: CASSESHGQRNSPLHF.

The table lists this clonotype with many counts. The gene calls are TRBV29-1 and TRBJ2-1, with D perhaps matching TRBD1 (6 bases). Germline-derived CDR1 and CDR2 are SQVTM and ANQGSEA. The length of the CDR3 is 13 residues. V was shortened by 5 bases and J by 0 bases, with 8 bases between the two germline ends. CDR3 loop: CSVTGSSYNEQFF. Here the CDR3 DNA reads TGCAGCGTTACAGGGAGCTCCTACAATGAGCAGTTCTTC.

There are a few counts of this clonotype. The chain employs TRBV7-2 and TRBJ1-5, with a weak D call TRBD1 (6 bases). The CDR3 is made up of 16 amino acids. Germline lookup yields CDR1 SGHTA and CDR2 FQGNSA. V lost 2 bases and J lost 6, with 17 bases in between. CDR3 loop: CASSLTGVGGGQPQHF. Written as DNA, the CDR3 is TGTGCCAGCAGCTTAACAGGCGTGGGGGGCGGTCAGCCCCAGCATTTT.

The genes are TRBV5-1 and TRBJ2-5; possibly TRBD2 for D (6 bases). The germline V gene has CDR1 SGHRS and CDR2 YFSETQ. This CDR3 is 16 amino acids long. V gave up 4 bases and J gave up 1 base, with 17 bases separating them. The CDR3 DNA reads as TGCGCCAGCAGCCCCTCATCGGGAGCTGGCCAAGAGACCCAGTACTTC. Its translation: CASSPSSGAGQETQYF.

This rearrangement joins TRBV2 to TRBJ1-1, with 7 bases lining up with TRBD1. The CDR3 totals 15 residues. V gave up 7 bases and J gave up 0 bases; unmatched junction bases: 8. The V gene's germline CDR1 is SNHLY and CDR2 FYNNEI. In DNA form, the CDR3 reads TGTGCCAGCACCCCGACAGGGATTATGAACACTGAAGCTTTCTTT. This encodes CASTPTGIMNTEAFF.

This clonotype showed up many times. The chain has TRBV12-3 or TRBV12-4 and TRBJ2-3; the D gene could be TRBD1 or TRBD2 (5 bases each). The CDR3 consists of 16 residues. Trimming stripped 3 bases from V and 2 bases from J, with 15 bases between. CDR3 sequence reads: CASSLRDGVFTDTQYF. In DNA, the CDR3 is TGTGCCAGCAGTTTGAGGGACGGGGTATTCACAGATACGCAGTATTTT.

V usage is TRBV14 and J usage is TRBJ2-5; 14 nucleotides match TRBD2. V was pared by 4 bases and J by 3 bases, with 4 bases of the junction left unmatched. Germline V lookup: CDR1 SGHDN, CDR2 FVKESK. The CDR3 covers 16 residues. The CDR3 nucleotides read TGTGCCAGCAGCCGGGGGACTAGCGGGGGAGAAGAGACCCAGTACTTC. Translating it yields CASSRGTSGGEETQYF.

This clonotype has only a few counts. The chain uses TRBV15 and TRBJ2-3, with D perhaps given as TRBD1 or TRBD2 (5 bases each). The CDR3 sequence is 17 residues long. Germline V lookup: CDR1 LNHNV, CDR2 YYDKDF (reference sequence). V was shortened by 3 bases and J by 2 bases, with 18 bases between the two germline ends. The CDR3 is CATSRETLTGTTDTQYF. In nucleotides, the CDR3 is TGTGCCACCAGCAGGGAGACACTCACGGGGACCACAGATACGCAGTATTTT.

This clonotype was seen only a few times. The V call is TRBV10-3, the J call TRBJ2-1, with D possibly TRBD1 on 6 matching bases. CDR1 and CDR2 from the germline V gene are ENHRY and SYGVKD. The V end lost 6 bases, the J end lost 2 bases, and 11 bases lay between the germline ends. The CDR3 covers 14 residues. The CDR3 nucleotides read TGTGCCATCAGACCCACAGGGACCTACAATGAGCAGTTCTTC. Encoded protein: CAIRPTGTYNEQFF.

This CDR3 is CSASLPGRRTEAFF. The CDR3, as DNA: TGCAGTGCTAGCCTCCCGGGTAGACGCACTGAAGCTTTCTTT. The V gene is TRBV20-1, the J gene TRBJ1-1; D is uncertain. Trimming shortened V by 3 bases and J by 4 bases, and 15 bases separated the two germline ends. The CDR3 length is 14 residues. Germline V gene sequence: CDR1 DFQATT, CDR2 SNEGSKA (reference sequence).

The V and J genes are TRBV20-1 and TRBJ1-1; D gene ambiguous. V lost 1 base, J lost 5 bases, and 11 bases lay in between. CDR3 length: 13 amino acids. Germline CDR1 reads DFQATT; CDR2 reads SNEGSKA (reference sequence). Here the CDR3 reads CSARASLATEAFF. Here the CDR3 DNA reads TGCAGTGCTAGAGCCTCTTTGGCGACTGAAGCTTTCTTT.

In this sample, this clonotype turned up many times. The rearrangement links TRBV6-5 to TRBJ2-3; 10 positions match TRBD1. With 8 bases clipped from V and 1 base from J, the junction kept 6 bases outside the gene matches. Germline V gene sequence: CDR1 MNHEY, CDR2 SVGAGI. The CDR3 consists of 15 residues. The CDR3 nucleotides are TGTGCCAGCCGCGACAGGGGGCTTCGCACAGATACGCAGTATTTT. Translated: CASRDRGLRTDTQYF.

This sequence joins TRBV5-1 and TRBJ1-1; maybe TRBD1 (6 bases). CDR3 length: 13 residues. Germline CDR1 reads SGHRS; CDR2 reads YFSETQ. Trimming removed 5 bases at V and 7 bases at J, with 15 bases between. The CDR3 DNA reads TGCGCCAGCAGTGATCAGGGGTCAGGTGAAGCTTTCTTT. Its translation is CASSDQGSGEAFF.

This clonotype was observed a few times. The V and J genes are TRBV6-6 and TRBJ2-2; no definite D call. With 7 bases removed from V and 4 bases from J, the gap between germline ends came to 16 bases. The CDR3 length is 15 residues. Germline V gene sequence: CDR1 MNHNY, CDR2 SVGAGI (reference sequence). Here the CDR3 reads CASTISNVFTGELFF. In nucleotides, the CDR3 is TGTGCCAGCACAATCTCGAACGTCTTCACCGGGGAGCTGTTTTTT.

In its sample, this clonotype was seen many times. The rearrangement joins TRBV12-3 or TRBV12-4 to TRBJ2-5; TRBD2 agrees at 9 bases. The CDR3 sequence is 15 residues long. The junction had 2 bases not matched to a gene; V was cut back by 1 base and J by 2 bases. The CDR3 sequence: CASSLVAGVQETQYF. CDR3 coding DNA: TGTGCCAGCAGTTTAGTAGCGGGGGTTCAAGAGACCCAGTACTTC.

The table lists this clonotype with a few counts. This sequence joins TRBV5-5 and TRBJ2-7; D is tentatively TRBD1 or TRBD2 (6 bases each). Germline loops: CDR1 SGHKS, CDR2 YYEKEE (reference sequence). Trimming shortened V by 4 bases and J by 10 bases, and 15 bases separated the two germline ends. This CDR3 has 12 residues. The CDR3 nucleotides are TGTGCCAGCAGCCCGGTGGGGGGACACCAGTACTTC. It yields the protein CASSPVGGHQYF.

V gene TRBV29-1 combines with J gene TRBJ1-5; a possible D gene is TRBD1 (5 bases). Trimming shortened V by 6 bases and J by 7 bases, and 19 bases separated the two germline ends. This CDR3 region has 14 residues. Germline CDR1 reads SQVTM; CDR2 reads ANQGSEA. The CDR3 loop is CSVATGTSGQPQHF. The CDR3 bases are TGCAGCGTCGCGACTGGGACTTCTGGGCAGCCCCAGCATTTT.

The DNA for the CDR3 is TGCGCCAGCAGCTTCGGGACCAAGAACACCGGGGAGCTGTTTTTT. Protein product: CASSFGTKNTGELFF. The rearrangement links TRBV5-1 to TRBJ2-2; D might be TRBD1 or TRBD2, each matching 5 bases. V was clipped by 2 bases and J by 1 base, with 9 bases between them. CDR1 and CDR2 (germline): SGHRS, YFSETQ. CDR3 length: 15 residues.